This is a list of T cell receptor beta chains from one sample in a study of T-cell memory formation after mild COVID-19. TCRdb recomputed calls from the 5' RACE reads with MiXCR, one row per CDR3 protein. Altogether under 650,000 distinct CDR3 sequences are present, 15% to 20% being singletons, with the ten largest covering about 12%. The sequenced sample consisted of PBMCs or a T cell subset sorted from them (not recorded which). These receptors originate from an adult woman who had mild COVID-19 (a few samples of this study predate the infection). Cell type and time point are not known. Both conserved end residues are part of each CDR3. The D gene is left open where the match is weak. The size entry is marked missing in some rows and otherwise reads once, few, many or a size class.

CDR3 protein: CASSQDWGGSATTGEQYF
CDR3 DNA: TGCGCCAGCAGCCAAGATTGGGGCGGGTCGGCTACAACGGGGGAGCAGTACTTC
clone size: -
V gene: TRBV4-3
J gene: TRBJ2-7
D gene: -

CDR3 protein: CASREIHEGLHNEQFF
CDR3 DNA: TGTGCCAGTAGGGAGATACACGAGGGCCTGCACAATGAGCAGTTCTTC
clone size: many
V gene: TRBV19
J gene: TRBJ2-1
D gene: -

CDR3 protein: CASSFRLAHTGELFF
CDR3 DNA: TGTGCCAGCAGCTTCCGACTAGCGCACACCGGGGAGCTGTTTTTT
clone size: few
V gene: TRBV5-6
J gene: TRBJ2-2
D gene: TRBD2

CDR3 protein: CATSRDMGELSYGYTF
CDR3 DNA: TGTGCCACCAGCAGAGATATGGGGGAATTAAGCTATGGCTACACCTTC
clone size: -
V gene: TRBV15
J gene: TRBJ1-2
D gene: -

CDR3 protein: CASSPGTPPLTF
CDR3 DNA: TGTGCCAGCTCACCCGGGACGCCGCCCCTCACCTTC
clone size: few
V gene: TRBV18
J gene: TRBJ1-2
D gene: -

CDR3 protein: CASSQERVNPSTDTQYF
CDR3 DNA: TGCGCCAGCAGCCAGGAGAGGGTCAATCCTAGCACAGATACGCAGTATTTT
clone size: few
V gene: TRBV4-3
J gene: TRBJ2-3
D gene: -

CDR3 protein: CASSFQGSNTEAFF
CDR3 DNA: TGTGCCAGCAGCTTCCAGGGGTCGAACACTGAAGCTTTCTTT
clone size: -
V gene: TRBV5-6
J gene: TRBJ1-1
D gene: -

CDR3 protein: CASSKQGNSYEQYF
CDR3 DNA: TGTGCCAGCAGTAAACAGGGGAATTCCTACGAGCAGTACTTC
clone size: few
V gene: TRBV6-6
J gene: TRBJ2-7
D gene: TRBD1

CDR3 protein: CASSKGAGDPGELFF
CDR3 DNA: TGTGCCAGCAGCAAGGGAGCGGGAGATCCCGGGGAGCTGTTTTTT
clone size: -
V gene: TRBV21-1
J gene: TRBJ2-2
D gene: -

CDR3 protein: CATSDSFGRETYNEQFF
CDR3 DNA: TGTGCCACCAGTGACTCCTTCGGGAGGGAAACCTACAATGAGCAGTTCTTC
clone size: many
V gene: TRBV24-1
J gene: TRBJ2-1
D gene: TRBD2